These 16 T cell receptor beta chains originate from one sample sequenced in a study of early T cells in non-severe SARS-CoV-2 infection. MiXCR, run by TCRdb on the 5' RACE reads, gives a single entry per CDR3 protein. The sample includes around 58,000 distinct CDR3 sequences, around 14% of them seen just once. Sequenced here: whole blood, sampled at baseline. These receptors all come from an adult who was a healthcare worker with PCR-confirmed SARS-CoV-2 infection or an uninfected control (not recorded which).

This clonotype was found a few times. The gene calls are TRBV20-1 and TRBJ2-3; D is possibly TRBD2 (6 bases). The CDR3 loop spans 14 amino acids. V was cut by 3 bases and J by 6 bases, with 16 bases left in between. Germline CDR1 reads DFQATT; CDR2 reads SNEGSKA (reference sequence). This CDR3 is CSARNPYGGDTQYF. The CDR3 region has the DNA TGCAGTGCTAGGAACCCCTACGGGGGTGATACGCAGTATTTT.

This clonotype has more than one count but fewer than ten. The J gene is TRBJ2-2, the V gene TRBV29-1; TRBD1 or TRBD2 may be the D gene (5 bases each). The V gene's germline CDR1 is SQVTM and CDR2 ANQGSEA. V gave up 6 bases and J gave up 0 bases, with 14 bases separating them. The CDR3 has 15 amino acids. CDR3 nucleotide sequence: TGCAGCGTGGGACCGACAGATACGAACACCGGGGAGCTGTTTTTT. This encodes CSVGPTDTNTGELFF.

This clonotype has ten or more counts. The chain uses TRBV2 and TRBJ2-7, with D hard to call. There are 12 residues in the CDR3. Trimming shortened V by 4 bases and J by 7 bases, and 11 bases separated the two germline ends. The V gene's germline CDR1 is SNHLY and CDR2 FYNNEI. This CDR3 reads CASSGGPGEQYF. CDR3 sequence (DNA): TGTGCCAGCAGTGGAGGCCCTGGAGAGCAGTACTTC. The whole variable domain, filled in from reference TRBV2 and TRBJ2-7, reads EPEVTQTPSHQVTQMGQEVILRCVPISNHLYFYWYRQILGQKVEFLVSFYNNEISEKSEIFDDQFSVERPDGSNFTLKIRSTKLEDSAMYFCASSGGPGEQYFGPGTRLTVT.

The chain has TRBV5-4 and TRBJ2-7; D might be TRBD2 (6 bases). The CDR3 has 15 amino acids. The V end was cut by 10 bases, the J end by 1 base, with 21 bases between. Germline V gene sequence: CDR1 SGHNT, CDR2 YYREEE (reference sequence). DNA for the CDR3: TGTGCCTGCCAGGTCGGGACTTCATCTTCCTACGAGCAGTACTTC. Protein sequence: CACQVGTSSSYEQYF.

At least ten counts were recorded for this clonotype. V gene TRBV28 combines with J gene TRBJ2-1; 8 bases agree with TRBD2. CDR3 length: 12 residues. Trimming removed 6 bases from V and 7 bases from J; junction bases left unmatched: 2. Germline assignment: CDR1 MDHEN and CDR2 SYDVKM. CDR3 region: CASRQRGNEQFF. CDR3 DNA: TGTGCCAGCAGACAGCGGGGGAATGAGCAGTTCTTC.

This clonotype was counted between two and nine times. The V and J genes are TRBV20-1 and TRBJ2-3; TRBD2 might be the D (5 bases). CDR3 size: 13 residues. CDR1 and CDR2 from the germline V gene are DFQATT and SNEGSKA (reference sequence). V gave up 3 bases and J gave up 0 bases, with 7 bases separating them. The chain's CDR3 is CSARASSTDTQYF. CDR3 nucleotides: TGCAGTGCTAGGGCTAGCAGCACAGATACGCAGTATTTT.

In this sample, this clonotype turned up many times. The genes are TRBV29-1 and TRBJ2-7; D is possibly TRBD1 (6 bases). The CDR3 has 12 residues. The germline V gene encodes CDR1 SQVTM and CDR2 ANQGSEA. Trimming removed 6 bases from V and 2 bases from J, with 11 bases in between. CDR3 residues: CSVGTIAYEQYF. CDR3 nucleotide sequence: TGCAGCGTCGGGACAATCGCCTACGAGCAGTACTTC.

As DNA, the CDR3 is TGCGCCAGCAGCTACTCAGGGACGGAAAATTCACCCCTCCACTTT. Its protein product is CASSYSGTENSPLHF. The rearrangement links TRBV5-1 to TRBJ1-6, with a possible D match to TRBD1 (5 bases). The CDR3 spans 15 residues. Deletions cut 3 bases from V and 7 bases from J, with 14 bases between. Per the germline V gene, CDR1 is SGHRS and CDR2 is YFSETQ.

This clonotype showed up just a few times. The chain uses TRBV6-6 and TRBJ2-6, with D uncertain. Trimming cost V 11 bases and J 0 bases, with 11 bases left between them. This CDR3 region has 14 residues. Germline V gene data show CDR1 as MNHNY and CDR2 as SVGAGI (reference sequence). The CDR3 here is CAARTHSGANVLTF. Here the CDR3 DNA reads TGTGCCGCCAGGACCCACTCTGGGGCCAACGTCCTGACTTTC.

The V and J genes are TRBV19 and TRBJ1-5; the D gene is possibly TRBD1 (5 bases). The CDR3 covers 17 residues. The V end was cut by 3 bases, the J end by 0 bases, with 15 bases between. Germline CDR1 is LNHDA and CDR2 is SQIVND (reference sequence). CDR3 bases: TGTGCCAGTAGTATGAGACCCACAGGTTATAGCAATCAGCCCCAGCATTTT. Translating gives CASSMRPTGYSNQPQHF.

This chain uses TRBV9 with TRBJ2-3; D might be TRBD2 (5 bases). Germline lookup yields CDR1 SGDLS and CDR2 YYNGEE. The CDR3 runs to 18 residues. V was clipped by 0 bases and J by 0 bases, with 17 bases between them. This CDR3 reads CASSVGLAHRMSTDTQYF. The CDR3 DNA follows: TGTGCCAGCAGCGTAGGGCTAGCTCATCGAATGAGCACAGATACGCAGTATTTT.

This clonotype was seen a few times. The rearrangement joins TRBV18 to TRBJ2-3; TRBD2 might be the D (5 bases). Germline V lookup: CDR1 KGHSH, CDR2 LQKENI. The V end was cut by 2 bases, the J end by 3 bases, with 12 bases between. CDR3 length: 15 amino acids. The CDR3 region has the DNA TGTGCCAGCTCACCAGAAGGACTCACGACAGATACGCAGTATTTT. Translating it yields CASSPEGLTTDTQYF.

This clonotype was detected many times. The chain couples TRBV4-1 to TRBJ2-3; TRBD2 matches at 7 bases. V shed 1 base and J 5 bases; nucleotides not matched to a gene: 0. The CDR3 extends over 13 amino acids. Germline CDR1 MGHRA, CDR2 YSYEKL. CDR3 region: CASSQGGGDTQYF. CDR3 nucleotide sequence: TGCGCCAGCAGCCAAGGGGGGGGAGATACGCAGTATTTT.

The V call is TRBV11-3, the J call TRBJ2-4, with D unclear. The CDR3 length is 16 residues. V was cut by 3 bases and J by 1 base, with 13 bases left in between. From germline, CDR1 is SGHNT and CDR2 YENEEA. The CDR3 DNA reads TGTGCCAGCAGCTTCAAGGATCTAAATGCCAAAAACATTCAGTACTTC. Translating gives CASSFKDLNAKNIQYF.

The CDR3 sequence is CASSENTGSYQPQHF. The CDR3 coding sequence is TGTGCCAGCTCAGAAAATACCGGGTCCTATCAGCCCCAGCATTTT. This sequence joins TRBV18 and TRBJ1-5; D remains unclear. The germline gives CDR1 KGHSH, CDR2 LQKENI. The CDR3 sequence is 15 residues long. The V and J ends lost 5 bases and 5 bases respectively, with 16 bases between them.

This clonotype was seen only a few times. V gene TRBV4-1 combines with J gene TRBJ1-5; the D gene is possibly TRBD1 (5 bases). Germline lookup yields CDR1 MGHRA and CDR2 YSYEKL. CDR3 length: 15 amino acids. V gave up 1 base and J gave up 4 bases, with 11 bases separating them. CDR3 sequence (DNA): TGCGCCAGCAGCCAAGGAACAGGCTGGAATCAGCCCCAGCATTTT. Amino acids: CASSQGTGWNQPQHF.